The 32 T cell receptor beta chains listed next were all sequenced from one sample in a study of CD8 T cells in ankylosing spondylitis. TCRdb re-analysed the 5' RACE reads in MiXCR, keeping a single row per CDR3 protein. The profile shows approximately 92,000 distinct CDR3 sequences, 8.5% to 9% of them singletons. Sequencing was done on a sample of blood, either unsorted or a sorted T cell fraction (not recorded which). The receptors here all came from a male donor with ankylosing spondylitis or in good health (not recorded which).

At least ten counts were recorded for this clonotype. The chain recombines TRBV4-2 with TRBJ2-3, with 12 bases aligning to TRBD2. Germline CDR1 LGHNA, CDR2 YNFKEQ. The CDR3 spans 13 residues. CDR3 protein: CATSGSPTDTQYF. The DNA of the CDR3 is TGTGCGACTAGCGGGAGCCCCACGGATACGCAGTATTTT.

At least ten counts were recorded for this clonotype. This sequence joins TRBV4-2 and TRBJ2-7; 10 bases map to TRBD2. This CDR3 has 15 amino acids. Per germline, CDR1 LGHNA and CDR2 YNFKEQ. Trimming took 8 bases from V and 4 from J; bases not matched to a gene: 11. CDR3 sequence reads: CASAPSLAGEYEQYF. CDR3 DNA: TGTGCCAGCGCGCCTTCTCTAGCGGGGGAGTACGAGCAGTACTTC.

The V call is TRBV5-4, the J call TRBJ1-4, with D hard to call. Deletions cut 2 bases from V and 1 base from J, with 6 bases between. The germline V gene encodes CDR1 SGHNT and CDR2 YYREEE (reference sequence). The length of the CDR3 is 14 residues. For the CDR3, the DNA is TGTGCCAGCAGCTTCGACCTAACTAATGAAAAACTGTTTTTT. As protein: CASSFDLTNEKLFF.

At least ten counts were recorded for this clonotype. This chain links TRBV5-1 with TRBJ1-1; a weak D match, TRBD1 (6 bases). The CDR3 is 15 amino acids. The germline V and J ends were trimmed by 1 base and 1 base, with 11 bases remaining between them. Per the germline V gene, CDR1 is SGHRS and CDR2 is YFSETQ. CDR3 sequence: CASSLWGGENTEAFF. CDR3 sequence (DNA): TGCGCCAGCAGCTTGTGGGGGGGCGAGAACACTGAAGCTTTCTTT. Drawing the rest from reference TRBV5-1 and TRBJ1-1, the complete variable domain is KAGVTQTPRYLIKTRGQQVTLSCSPISGHRSVSWYQQTPGQGLQFLFEYFSETQRNKGNFPGRFSGRQFSNSRSEMNVSTLELGDSALYLCASSLWGGENTEAFFGQGTRLTVV.

This clonotype was seen ten or more times. This chain uses TRBV12-3 or TRBV12-4 with TRBJ2-2; D is uncertain. The CDR3 runs 14 residues. The germline V and J ends were trimmed by 11 bases and 7 bases, with 20 bases remaining between them. The CDR3 bases are TGTGCCTCATATGGGCGGAGCTTGAACGGGGAGCTGTTTTTT. Translation gives CASYGRSLNGELFF.

This clonotype was seen a single time. The rearrangement uses TRBV11-1 and TRBJ2-3, with D perhaps given as TRBD1 or TRBD2 (5 bases each). In germline, CDR1 is SGHAT, CDR2 FQDESV (reference sequence). The CDR3 loop spans 18 amino acids. Trimming shortened V by 7 bases and J by 4 bases, and 27 bases separated the two germline ends. The DNA for the CDR3 is TGTGCCAGCACTGTCCCGGGACGCTTCTCGATTCTCGCAGATACGCAGTATTTT. Translating gives CASTVPGRFSILADTQYF.

Many counts were recorded for this clonotype. This chain links TRBV28 with TRBJ2-3; D is possibly TRBD1 (5 bases). Germline CDR1 reads MDHEN; CDR2 reads SYDVKM. CDR3 length: 15 amino acids. V was clipped by 5 bases and J by 2 bases, with 14 bases between them. The CDR3 is CASSPPTAITDTQYF. The CDR3 DNA reads TGTGCCAGCAGTCCCCCGACAGCGATCACAGATACGCAGTATTTT.

This clonotype was seen many times. This chain connects TRBV7-9 to TRBJ2-7; no firm D call. This CDR3 spans 15 amino acids. From germline, CDR1 is SEHNR and CDR2 FQNEAQ (reference sequence). Trimming took off 5 bases at V and 7 bases at J, with 21 bases between the two ends. The CDR3 DNA is TGTGCCAGCAGCCCCCAAGGCTATGGGGTCGGGGAGCAGTACTTC. It translates to CASSPQGYGVGEQYF. Looking up the rest from reference TRBV7-9 and TRBJ2-7 gives the full variable domain: DTGVSQNPRHKITKRGQNVTFRCDPISEHNRLYWYRQTLGQGPEFLTYFQNEAQLEKSRLLSDRFSAERPKGSFSTLEIQRTEQGDSAMYLCASSPQGYGVGEQYFGPGTRLTVT.

This clonotype has at least ten counts. The chain has TRBV19 and TRBJ2-5; 15 bases agree with TRBD2. With 5 bases clipped from V and 5 bases from J, the junction kept 12 bases outside the gene matches. The CDR3 totals 18 residues. Germline V gives CDR1 LNHDA, CDR2 SQIVND (reference sequence). The DNA for the CDR3 is TGTGCCAGTAGTTCCGGGACTAGCGGGGGGACCCCTTTGGAGACCCAGTACTTC. This translates into CASSSGTSGGTPLETQYF.

This clonotype has at least ten counts. This sequence joins TRBV10-3 and TRBJ2-7; D remains ambiguous. The length of the CDR3 is 12 residues. The germline gives CDR1 ENHRY, CDR2 SYGVKD. V gave up 4 bases and J gave up 5 bases, with 9 bases separating them. The CDR3, as DNA: TGTGCCATCAGTGTAACGGGTGACGAGCAGTACTTC. Translation gives CAISVTGDEQYF.

This clonotype was seen repeatedly, ten times or more. The rearrangement uses TRBV29-1 and TRBJ2-5; TRBD2 matches 7 bases. Per the germline V gene, CDR1 is SQVTM and CDR2 is ANQGSEA. This CDR3 is built from 13 residues. V dropped 4 bases and J dropped 5; count of bases not matched to a gene: 7. CDR3: CSVGGRSGETQYF. Here the CDR3 DNA reads TGCAGCGTTGGGGGCCGTAGCGGGGAGACCCAGTACTTC.

In its sample, this clonotype was seen many times. V gene TRBV6-5 combines with J gene TRBJ2-7, with D perhaps matching TRBD1 (5 bases). V dropped 1 base and J dropped 0 bases, with 10 bases sitting between them. Germline V gene sequence: CDR1 MNHEY, CDR2 SVGAGI. The CDR3 length is 15 residues. The CDR3 coding sequence is TGTGCCAGCAGTTACTACCAGGGCCTCTCCTACGAGCAGTACTTC. Its protein is CASSYYQGLSYEQYF.

This clonotype was observed many times. The genes are TRBV29-1 and TRBJ1-1; maybe TRBD1 (5 bases). CDR3 length equals 12 residues. Germline loops: CDR1 SQVTM, CDR2 ANQGSEA. V was shortened by 6 bases and J by 4 bases, with 12 bases between the two germline ends. CDR3 sequence: CSVRGGGTEAFF. CDR3 coding DNA: TGCAGCGTACGTGGGGGGGGCACTGAAGCTTTCTTT.

This clonotype was counted ten times or more. The rearrangement joins TRBV9 to TRBJ2-7; 9 nucleotides line up with TRBD1. J gave up 2 bases and V 5 bases, and 8 bases lay outside the gene matches. The CDR3 is made up of 15 amino acids. The germline CDR1 and CDR2 sequences are SGDLS and YYNGEE. The chain's CDR3 is CASSRSGTGTYEQYF. The DNA for the CDR3 is TGTGCCAGCAGTCGTTCCGGGACAGGGACCTACGAGCAGTACTTC.

Ten or more counts support this clonotype. The chain uses TRBV20-1 and TRBJ1-5; D uncertain. The V and J ends lost 0 bases and 4 bases respectively, with 10 bases between them. Germline CDR1 is DFQATT and CDR2 is SNEGSKA (reference sequence). The CDR3 totals 14 residues. CDR3 sequence reads: CSARDVRGNQPQHF. CDR3 DNA sequence: TGCAGTGCTAGAGATGTTAGAGGGAATCAGCCCCAGCATTTT.

The table lists this clonotype with many counts. CDR3 sequence (DNA): TGCAGTGCTAGAGATTTGACTCCTGGGGCCAACGTCCTGACTTTC. Translating it yields CSARDLTPGANVLTF. The rearrangement links TRBV20-1 to TRBJ2-6, with D hard to call. V dropped 0 bases and J dropped 2 bases, with 8 bases sitting between them. From germline, CDR1 is DFQATT and CDR2 SNEGSKA (reference sequence). This CDR3 region has 15 residues.

This clonotype has at least ten counts. V and J are TRBV27 and TRBJ2-7; D is undetermined. V dropped 8 bases and J dropped 0 bases, with 14 bases sitting between them. The CDR3 is 14 residues long. Germline CDR1 MNHEY, CDR2 SMNVEV (reference sequence). The CDR3 nucleotides are TGTGCCAGCTCGGCAGGATTGGCCTCCTACGAGCAGTACTTC. Translated: CASSAGLASYEQYF.

The sample holds many counts of this clonotype. The genes are TRBV25-1 and TRBJ2-1, with 7 bases aligning to TRBD1. The CDR3 runs 17 residues. Germline-derived CDR1 and CDR2 are MGHDK and SYGVNS. The J segment lost 2 bases and the V segment lost 3 bases, leaving 10 bases of the junction unmatched. CDR3 nucleotides: TGTGCCAGCAGTGACTATCGGACAGGCGATCCCTACAATGAGCAGTTCTTC. As protein: CASSDYRTGDPYNEQFF. Full variable domain (remainder filled in from reference TRBV25-1 and TRBJ2-1): EADIYQTPRYLVIGTGKKITLECSQTMGHDKMYWYQQDPGMELHLIHYSYGVNSTEKGDLSSESTVSRIRTEHFPLTLESARPSHTSQYLCASSDYRTGDPYNEQFFGPGTRLTVL.

This clonotype was seen at least ten times. The V gene is TRBV7-6, the J gene TRBJ1-5; D unclear. Germline assignment: CDR1 SGHVS and CDR2 FNYEAQ. CDR3 length equals 14 residues. The ends were cut back, 2 bases at V and 1 base at J, with 6 bases in the middle. CDR3 coding DNA: TGTGCCAGCAGCTTAACTGAGAGCAATCAGCCCCAGCATTTT. Amino acids: CASSLTESNQPQHF. Looking up the rest from reference TRBV7-6 and TRBJ1-5 gives the full variable domain: GAGVSQSPRYKVTKRGQDVALRCDPISGHVSLYWYRQALGQGPEFLTYFNYEAQQDKSGLPNDRFSAERPEGSISTLTIQRTEQRDSAMYRCASSLTESNQPQHFGDGTRLSIL.

This clonotype came up many times. The chain recombines TRBV9 with TRBJ1-1; TRBD1 aligns across 8 bases. V lost 4 bases to trimming and J lost 5 bases; unmatched junction nucleotides: 7. Per the germline V gene, CDR1 is SGDLS and CDR2 is YYNGEE. The CDR3 extends over 14 amino acids. CDR3 protein: CASSTDREGTEAFF. The CDR3 DNA is TGTGCCAGCAGCACGGACAGGGAGGGGACTGAAGCTTTCTTT.

In this sample, this clonotype turned up many times. The chain has TRBV28 and TRBJ2-4; D gene ambiguous. The CDR3 is made up of 15 amino acids. Germline-derived CDR1 and CDR2 are MDHEN and SYDVKM. Trimming removed 6 bases at V and 0 bases at J, with 12 bases between. The CDR3 spells CASRDPLLAKNIQYF. The CDR3 coding sequence is TGTGCCAGCAGAGATCCCCTGTTAGCCAAAAACATTCAGTACTTC.

This clonotype was observed many times. The gene calls are TRBV20-1 and TRBJ2-1; the match to TRBD2 covers 9 bases. The V segment lost 5 bases and the J segment 9 bases; nucleotides outside the gene matches: 11. The CDR3 contains 14 residues. Looked up from germline, CDR1 is DFQATT and CDR2 is SNEGSKA (reference sequence). The CDR3 DNA follows: TGCAGTGCTCAAAGCGGGGGGATAAACAGTGAGCAGTTCTTC. Amino acid sequence: CSAQSGGINSEQFF.

This clonotype was seen ten or more times. V gene TRBV2 combines with J gene TRBJ2-1; 11 bases agree with TRBD2. CDR3 size: 18 residues. V lost 4 bases and J lost 7; bases outside the gene matches: 15. The germline V gene has CDR1 SNHLY and CDR2 FYNNEI. CDR3 nucleotide sequence: TGTGCCAGCAGTGCTGTCTATACCCCTAGCGGGGGGTCAAATGAGCAGTTCTTC. Amino acid sequence: CASSAVYTPSGGSNEQFF.

This clonotype occurred a few times. Since a much larger clone is just one base distant, this may be a read error. The chain employs TRBV20-1 and TRBJ2-1; 12 bases agree with TRBD2. Germline CDR1 and CDR2: DFQATT and SNEGSKA (reference sequence). The CDR3 extends over 16 amino acids. The CDR3 DNA is TGCTGTGCCCCGGGACTAGCGGGCGCCCTAGGGGATGAGCAGTTCTTC. The encoded protein is CCAPGLAGALGDEQFF.

This clonotype has ten or more counts. The chain joins TRBV5-1 to TRBJ2-1; the D gene could be TRBD1 or TRBD2 (6 bases each). This CDR3 is 16 amino acids long. Per the germline V gene, CDR1 is SGHRS and CDR2 is YFSETQ. V was clipped by 3 bases and J by 5 bases, with 18 bases between them. As DNA, the CDR3 is TGCGCCAGCAGCTCAATGATAGGGGGGATTAACAATGAGCAGTTCTTC. Residues: CASSSMIGGINNEQFF.

This clonotype was recorded many times. The chain couples TRBV14 to TRBJ2-3, with 8 bases lining up with TRBD2. Germline V lookup: CDR1 SGHDN, CDR2 FVKESK. The length of the CDR3 is 12 residues. V was clipped by 9 bases and J by 5 bases; unmatched bases: 4. CDR3 coding DNA: TGTGCCAGTGGACTAGCCGGAGATACGCAGTATTTT. This gives the protein CASGLAGDTQYF.

The chain recombines TRBV5-1 with TRBJ2-2; a weak D match, TRBD1 (5 bases). Germline V lookup: CDR1 SGHRS, CDR2 YFSETQ. V lost 0 bases and J 0 bases, leaving 9 bases between the germline ends. The CDR3 has 16 amino acids. DNA for the CDR3: TGCGCCAGCAGCTTGGGTGACAGTGCGAACACCGGGGAGCTGTTTTTT. It encodes CASSLGDSANTGELFF.

This clonotype has at least ten counts. The chain links TRBV3-1 to TRBJ2-1; 11 bases line up with TRBD2. From germline, CDR1 is LGHDT and CDR2 YNNKEL (reference sequence). Trimming at V came to 0 bases and at J to 9 bases, leaving 10 bases not matched to a gene. This CDR3 comprises 17 residues. This chain's CDR3 is CASSQEITSGGRCEQFF. The DNA of the CDR3 is TGTGCCAGCAGCCAAGAAATCACTAGCGGGGGTAGGTGTGAGCAGTTCTTC.

This clonotype was seen at least ten times. This chain links TRBV2 with TRBJ1-1; D gene unclear. The CDR3 is 11 residues long. Trimming stripped 5 bases from V and 6 bases from J, with 7 bases between. Germline CDR1 reads SNHLY; CDR2 reads FYNNEI. CDR3 in DNA: TGTGCCAGCAGTATTCAGGCTGAAGCTTTCTTT. Translated: CASSIQAEAFF.

This clonotype was detected ten times or more. The chain employs TRBV9 and TRBJ2-1, with no clear D. The CDR3 spans 14 residues. The germline V and J ends were trimmed by 0 bases and 6 bases, with 10 bases remaining between them. Germline lookup yields CDR1 SGDLS and CDR2 YYNGEE. DNA for the CDR3: TGTGCCAGCAGCGTAGAGCTAGTTCCCAATGAGCAGTTCTTC. Translated, it gives CASSVELVPNEQFF.

In its sample, this clonotype was seen many times. This chain joins TRBV6-1 and TRBJ2-7; D gene ambiguous. V shed 2 bases and J shed 3 bases, with 5 bases lying between them. Germline CDR1 MNHNS, CDR2 SASEGT. The CDR3 sequence is 12 residues long. CDR3 region: CASSEMRYEQYF. CDR3 bases: TGTGCCAGCAGTGAAATGCGCTACGAGCAGTACTTC.

This clonotype was counted ten times or more. The V gene is TRBV20-1, the J gene TRBJ2-5, with D maybe TRBD2 (6 bases). The CDR3 is 13 residues long. Germline V lookup: CDR1 DFQATT, CDR2 SNEGSKA (reference sequence). Deletions cut 1 base from V and 2 bases from J, with 8 bases between. CDR3 region: CSARVSGQETQYF. Written as DNA, the CDR3 is TGCAGTGCTAGAGTTAGCGGACAAGAGACCCAGTACTTC.